Presented here are 23 T cell receptor beta chains from one specimen sequenced in a study of post-analysis software for immune sequencing data. Notes on the study in general: Included in a set of 5 or 6 TRBV segments more frequent in patients than controls were TRBV5-6, TRBV5-1 and TRBV20-1.

For these TCRs, the target antigens are not known. Prepared libraries of TCR beta cDNA carried unique molecular identifiers. TCRdb redid the calling of the PCR reads with MiXCR, one entry per CDR3 protein. The profile shows hundreds of thousands of distinct CDR3 sequences, around 40% of them singletons. The sequenced sample consisted of blood. The receptors come from a girl aged 10 to 17 with multiple sclerosis.

The gene calls are TRBV6-4 and TRBJ1-2; D gene ambiguous. The CDR3 is 16 amino acids. With 3 bases removed from V and 8 bases from J, the gap between germline ends came to 22 bases. Germline lookup yields CDR1 MRHNA and CDR2 SNTAGT. CDR3: CASSEWGRGDERGYTF. CDR3 in DNA: TGTGCCAGCAGTGAATGGGGTCGGGGAGACGAAAGAGGCTACACCTTC.

V usage is TRBV13 and J usage is TRBJ2-1; 7 bases match TRBD2. CDR1 is PRHDT, CDR2 FYEKMQ, per germline (reference sequence). Trimming cost V 5 bases and J 7 bases; bases outside gene matches: 8. The CDR3 consists of 14 residues. DNA of the CDR3: TGTGCCAGCAGCGAGGGACTACTTCCGAATGAGCAGTTCTTC. This sequence encodes CASSEGLLPNEQFF.

The chain links TRBV5-4 to TRBJ1-3; no clear D. Trimming pared 0 bases from V and 0 bases from J, leaving 7 bases between. Germline V lookup: CDR1 SGHNT, CDR2 YYREEE (reference sequence). This CDR3 spans 15 amino acids. The CDR3 DNA sequence: TGTGCCAGCAGCTTGGATGGGGTCTCTGGAAACACCATATATTTT. Its protein product is CASSLDGVSGNTIYF.

This clonotype was seen just once. The rearrangement joins TRBV12-3 or TRBV12-4 to TRBJ2-7; TRBD2 matches at 11 bases. With the DNA end fitting TRBJ2-5 better, the J assignment may be wrong. CDR3 length: 16 residues. The CDR3 spells CASSLGLAGGAETQYF. CDR3 in DNA: TGTGCCAGCAGTCTGGGATTAGCGGGAGGGGCAGAGACCCAGTACTTC.

The rearrangement uses TRBV7-9 and TRBJ2-3; TRBD1 aligns across 9 bases. Unmatched junction bases numbered 8, after V lost 5 bases and J lost 2 bases. This CDR3 contains 16 residues. In germline, CDR1 is SEHNR, CDR2 FQNEAQ (reference sequence). CDR3 protein: CASSPRQGDDTDTQYF. CDR3 nucleotides: TGTGCCAGCAGCCCCCGACAGGGGGATGACACAGATACGCAGTATTTT.

This clonotype was counted between two and nine times. This sequence joins TRBV24-1 and TRBJ2-5, with a tentative D call TRBD2 (5 bases). Germline lookup yields CDR1 KGHDR and CDR2 SFDVKD. This CDR3 spans 17 amino acids. The V end was cut by 3 bases, the J end by 2 bases, with 18 bases between. CDR3 sequence: CATSDPKTWSGQETQYF. DNA for the CDR3: TGTGCCACCAGTGATCCCAAGACGTGGTCGGGGCAAGAGACCCAGTACTTC.

The table lists this clonotype with a few counts. The gene calls are TRBV20-1 and TRBJ1-2, with a weak D call TRBD1 (5 bases). This CDR3 contains 15 residues. Between the trimmed V and J ends, which lost 3 bases and 1 base, there was a span of 15 bases. Germline V gene sequence: CDR1 DFQATT, CDR2 SNEGSKA (reference sequence). The CDR3 coding sequence is TGCAGTGCTAGGACGAGGGGCGGTCTTAACTATGGCTACACCTTC. It codes for CSARTRGGLNYGYTF.

V usage is TRBV7-2 and J usage is TRBJ2-7; no reliable D call. The germline CDR1 and CDR2 sequences are SGHTA and FQGNSA. The CDR3 has 13 residues. The V end was cut by 5 bases, the J end by 2 bases, with 10 bases between. The CDR3: CASSPRAAYEQYF. The CDR3 DNA follows: TGTGCCAGCAGCCCCCGGGCGGCCTACGAGCAGTACTTC.

The chain has TRBV12-3 or TRBV12-4 and TRBJ2-3, with D unresolved. CDR3 length equals 14 residues. V gave up 6 bases and J gave up 0 bases, with 10 bases separating them. The CDR3 region has the DNA TGTGCCAGCAGCGTTCGTGGGAGCACAGATACGCAGTATTTT. Encoded protein: CASSVRGSTDTQYF.

Turning to this clonotype: One junction end disagrees with the germline gene, perhaps due to a read error. The rearrangement links TRBV29-1 to TRBJ2-4; TRBD2 is a possible D gene (5 bases). The end of the DNA fits TRBJ2-7 better, so the J call may be wrong. This CDR3 is 13 amino acids long. Germline V gene sequence: CDR1 SQVTM, CDR2 ANQGSEA. CDR3 amino acids: CNVGSDYTYEQYF. CDR3 nucleotides: TGCAACGTTGGCAGTGACTACACCTACGAGCAGTACTTC.

V gene TRBV29-1 combines with J gene TRBJ2-6; D unresolved. V shed 8 bases and J shed 1 base, with 6 bases lying between them. The CDR3 is 12 amino acids. Germline V gives CDR1 SQVTM, CDR2 ANQGSEA. This chain's CDR3 is CSIGSGANVLTF. The CDR3 bases are TGCAGCATTGGTTCTGGGGCCAACGTCCTGACTTTC.

This clonotype came up once. J is TRBJ1-2 and V is TRBV5-1; D is possibly TRBD1 (5 bases). Deletions cut 3 bases from V and 3 bases from J, with 15 bases between. Per the germline V gene, CDR1 is SGHRS and CDR2 is YFSETQ. The CDR3 is made up of 15 amino acids. This CDR3 reads CASSSGRGEDYGYTF. CDR3 nucleotides: TGCGCCAGCAGCTCAGGCCGGGGGGAAGACTATGGCTACACCTTC.

This clonotype has only a few counts. V is TRBV4-2 and J is TRBJ1-2; D not resolved. V was shortened by 1 base and J by 0 bases, with 12 bases between the two germline ends. There are 16 residues in the CDR3. Per germline, CDR1 LGHNA and CDR2 YNFKEQ. CDR3 DNA: TGTGCCAGCAGCCAAGGCGGCCTACGAGCTAACTATGGCTACACCTTC. As protein: CASSQGGLRANYGYTF.

This rearrangement joins TRBV6-5 to TRBJ2-1, with 7 bases matching TRBD2. Germline V gene lookup returns CDR1 MNHEY and CDR2 SVGAGI. The CDR3 contains 16 residues. V was clipped by 0 bases and J by 7 bases; unmatched bases: 9. CDR3 protein: CASSYSVAGPKNEQFF. For the CDR3, the DNA is TGTGCCAGCAGTTACTCGGTAGCGGGCCCTAAGAATGAGCAGTTCTTC.

The chain joins TRBV4-1 to TRBJ1-5, with 10 bases fitting TRBD1. The CDR3 is 16 amino acids. Germline trimming cut 5 bases from V and 5 bases from J; bases unmatched to any gene: 9. CDR1 and CDR2 from the germline V gene are MGHRA and YSYEKL. Here the CDR3 reads CASSFTPGTGDQPQHF. CDR3 sequence (DNA): TGCGCCAGCAGCTTTACACCCGGGACAGGGGATCAGCCCCAGCATTTT.

This clonotype was counted at least ten times. The chain has TRBV6-6 and TRBJ2-5; D call uncertain. The CDR3 is 15 amino acids. Between the trimmed V and J ends, which lost 2 bases and 2 bases, there was a span of 12 bases. Per germline, CDR1 MNHNY and CDR2 SVGAGI (reference sequence). The CDR3 loop reads CASSYPRHQQETQYF. The CDR3 DNA reads TGTGCCAGCAGTTACCCTCGACACCAACAAGAGACCCAGTACTTC.

Only a few counts were recorded for this clonotype. This rearrangement joins TRBV12-3 or TRBV12-4 to TRBJ2-5; 7 nucleotides agree with TRBD2. This CDR3 is 16 amino acids long. With V trimmed by 5 bases and J by 2 bases, 11 bases remained unmatched. CDR3 loop: CASSSRMAGVQETQYF. CDR3 nucleotide sequence: TGTGCCAGCAGTAGCCGAATGGCGGGGGTTCAAGAGACCCAGTACTTC.

The chain joins TRBV12-3 or TRBV12-4 to TRBJ2-1, with TRBD1 identical over 9 bases. Trimming removed 0 bases from V and 7 bases from J; junction bases left unmatched: 7. The CDR3 runs to 16 residues. CDR3 residues: CASSLAVGQGKNEQFF. Written as DNA, the CDR3 is TGTGCCAGCAGTTTAGCGGTGGGACAGGGAAAGAATGAGCAGTTCTTC.

This clonotype was seen a few times. V gene TRBV4-1 combines with J gene TRBJ1-4; D is unresolved. Germline loops: CDR1 MGHRA, CDR2 YSYEKL. The length of the CDR3 is 17 residues. Trimming stripped 4 bases from V and 6 bases from J, with 21 bases between. CDR3 DNA sequence: TGCGCCAGCAGCCCACCGGGCCGACTAACCTACGATGAAAAACTGTTTTTT. Its translation is CASSPPGRLTYDEKLFF.

In regard to this clonotype: One junction end does not reproduce the germline sequence, and a read error may be involved. This chain uses TRBV6-1 with TRBJ2-1, with 12 bases that match TRBD1. This CDR3 is built from 16 residues. CDR1 and CDR2 (germline): MNHNS, SASEGT. The CDR3 sequence is CVSSEDAGQGANEQFF. In DNA, the CDR3 is TGTGTCAGCAGTGAAGACGCGGGACAGGGGGCTAATGAGCAGTTCTTC.

This clonotype was seen a handful of times. Germline is not matched at one junction end, which may reflect a read error. For the CDR3, the DNA is TGTGCTAGCAGCCCTACGGGGGTCACAGATACGCAGTATTTT. This encodes CASSPTGVTDTQYF. The chain joins TRBV7-7 to TRBJ2-3, with a weak D call TRBD2 (6 bases). The length of the CDR3 is 14 residues. From germline, CDR1 is SSHAT and CDR2 FNYEAQ (reference sequence).

The chain couples TRBV10-3 to TRBJ2-5; 9 positions agree with TRBD1. Germline V lookup: CDR1 ENHRY, CDR2 SYGVKD. V lost 3 bases to trimming and J lost 2 bases; unmatched junction nucleotides: 4. CDR3 size: 15 residues. The CDR3 protein is CAISERQGEQETQYF. As DNA, the CDR3 is TGTGCCATCAGTGAAAGACAGGGGGAACAAGAGACCCAGTACTTC.

The chain employs TRBV12-3 or TRBV12-4 and TRBJ2-1; D is possibly TRBD2 (6 bases). Trimming stripped 6 bases from V and 9 bases from J, with 12 bases between. The CDR3 covers 12 residues. The CDR3 DNA reads as TGTGCCAGCAGCCCCCCGGGGGTTGAGCAGTTCTTC. It specifies CASSPPGVEQFF.